One sample yielded the 2 T cell receptor beta chains listed below, sequenced in a study of shared clonotypes between healthy human individuals. Assay: immunoSEQ multiplex PCR; the TCRdb copy retains only in-frame clones and omits some. There are about 1 million clones in the sample; approximately 76% occur only once, and around 1.5% lies in the top ten. Sequenced: memory CD4+ T cells sorted from blood. Subset specified: CD45RA-negative fraction. The receptors were sampled from a man aged 18 to 30 in good health.

The gene calls are TRBV10-2 and TRBJ1-5; TRBD1 is a possible D gene (5 bases). The CDR3 is 15 residues long. The V gene lost 3 bases and the J gene lost 3 bases, with 12 bases spanning the gap. CDR1 is WSHSY and CDR2 is SAAADI in the germline V gene. This CDR3 reads CASSDWGGANQPQHF. CDR3 nucleotides: TGCGCCAGCAGTGATTGGGGGGGAGCCAATCAGCCCCAGCATTTT.

The rearrangement joins TRBV5-4 to TRBJ1-5, with D unresolved. Germline CDR1 is SGHNT and CDR2 is YYREEE (reference sequence). Trimming removed 0 bases at V and 5 bases at J, with 12 bases between. This CDR3 spans 15 amino acids. The CDR3 coding sequence is TGTGCCAGCAGCTTGGACGCTAGTTTCGATCAGCCCCAGCATTTT. Its translation: CASSLDASFDQPQHF.